The clone carrying this T cell receptor (beta chain) turned up a few times. The junction departs from the called germline gene at one end, perhaps through a read error. cDNA came from roughly 0.53 to 1 ug RNA primed by random hexamers. TCRdb redid the calling of the immunoSEQ multiplex PCR reads with MiXCR, one entry per CDR3 protein. This sample has about 200,000 distinct CDR3 sequences, with about 95% found just once. Controls comprised healthy donors matched for age and sex. TEMRA cells were enriched by FACS, and CD4+ and CD8+ T cells were negatively isolated. The record originates from a study of CD8 T cells in Susac syndrome. The CDR3 covers 13 residues. Germline CDR1 and CDR2: SSHAT and FNYEAQ (reference sequence).

The receptor was isolated from a human donor in good health. Sample: CD4+ T cells from PBMCs. This chain connects TRBV7-7 to TRBJ2-3; D is ambiguous. The CDR3 reads CASSFGSTDTQYF. The CDR3 DNA reads as TGTGCTAGCAGCTTCGGTAGCACAGATACGCAGTATTTT. Supplemented by reference TRBV7-7 and TRBJ2-3, the full variable domain reads GAGVSQSPRYKVTKRGQDVTLRCDPISSHATLYWYQQALGQGPEFLTYFNYEAQPDKSGLPSDRFSAERPEGSISTLTIQRTEQRDSAMYRCASSFGSTDTQYFGPGTRLTVL.